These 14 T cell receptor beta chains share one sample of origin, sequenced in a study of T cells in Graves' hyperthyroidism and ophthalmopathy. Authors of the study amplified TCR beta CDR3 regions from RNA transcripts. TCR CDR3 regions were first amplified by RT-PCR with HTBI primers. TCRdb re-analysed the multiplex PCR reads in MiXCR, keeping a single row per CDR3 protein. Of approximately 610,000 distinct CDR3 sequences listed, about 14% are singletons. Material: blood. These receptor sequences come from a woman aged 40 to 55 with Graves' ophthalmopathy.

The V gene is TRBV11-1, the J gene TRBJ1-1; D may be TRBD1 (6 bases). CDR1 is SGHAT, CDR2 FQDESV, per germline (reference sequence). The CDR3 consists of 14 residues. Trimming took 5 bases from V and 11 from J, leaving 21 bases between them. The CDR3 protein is CASSVTTGMGGAFF. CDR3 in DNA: TGTGCCAGCAGCGTGACTACAGGGATGGGTGGCGCTTTCTTT. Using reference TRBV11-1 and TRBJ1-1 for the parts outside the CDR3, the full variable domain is EAEVAQSPRYKITEKSQAVAFWCDPISGHATLYWYRQILGQGPELLVQFQDESVVDDSQLPKDRFSAERLKGVDSTLKIQPAELGDSAMYLCASSVTTGMGGAFFGQGTRLTVV.

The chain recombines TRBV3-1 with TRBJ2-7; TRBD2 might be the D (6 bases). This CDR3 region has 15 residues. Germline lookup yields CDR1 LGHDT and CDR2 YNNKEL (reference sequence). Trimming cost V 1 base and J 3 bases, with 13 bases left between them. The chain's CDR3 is CASSQGPGGGYEQYF. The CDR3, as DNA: TGTGCCAGCAGCCAAGGCCCTGGGGGAGGCTACGAGCAGTACTTC.

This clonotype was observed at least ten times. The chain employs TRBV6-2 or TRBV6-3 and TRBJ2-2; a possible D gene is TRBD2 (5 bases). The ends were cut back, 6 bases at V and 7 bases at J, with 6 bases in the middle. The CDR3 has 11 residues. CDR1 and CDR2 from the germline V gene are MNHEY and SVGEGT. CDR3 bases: TGTGCCAGCAGCCGGGGCGGGGAGCTGTTTTTT. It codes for CASSRGGELFF.

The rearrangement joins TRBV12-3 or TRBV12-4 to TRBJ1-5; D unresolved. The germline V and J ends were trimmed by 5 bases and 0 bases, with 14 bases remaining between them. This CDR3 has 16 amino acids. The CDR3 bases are TGTGCCAGCAGTCAACGAAGTCAGCTTAGCAATCAGCCCCAGCATTTT. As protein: CASSQRSQLSNQPQHF.

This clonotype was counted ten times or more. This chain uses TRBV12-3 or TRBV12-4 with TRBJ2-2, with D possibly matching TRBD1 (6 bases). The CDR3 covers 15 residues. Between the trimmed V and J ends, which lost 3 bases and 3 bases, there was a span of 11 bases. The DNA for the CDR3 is TGTGCCAGCAGTTTCGACAGGACACACACCGGGGAGCTGTTTTTT. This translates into CASSFDRTHTGELFF.

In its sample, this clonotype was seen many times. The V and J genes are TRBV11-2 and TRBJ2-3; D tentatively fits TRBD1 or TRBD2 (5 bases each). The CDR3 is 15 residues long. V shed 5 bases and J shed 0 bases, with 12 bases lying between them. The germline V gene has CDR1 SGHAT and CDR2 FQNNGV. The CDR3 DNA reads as TGTGCCAGCAGCCTGAGGGGCCGGAGCACAGATACGCAGTATTTT. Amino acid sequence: CASSLRGRSTDTQYF.

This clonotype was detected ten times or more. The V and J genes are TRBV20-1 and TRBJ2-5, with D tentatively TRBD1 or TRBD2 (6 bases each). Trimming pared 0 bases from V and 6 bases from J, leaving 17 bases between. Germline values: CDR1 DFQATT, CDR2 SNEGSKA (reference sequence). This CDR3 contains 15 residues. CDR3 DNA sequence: TGCAGTGCTAGAGAGGGGGGTGGGGGGCCGCAGACCCAGTACTTC. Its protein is CSAREGGGGPQTQYF.

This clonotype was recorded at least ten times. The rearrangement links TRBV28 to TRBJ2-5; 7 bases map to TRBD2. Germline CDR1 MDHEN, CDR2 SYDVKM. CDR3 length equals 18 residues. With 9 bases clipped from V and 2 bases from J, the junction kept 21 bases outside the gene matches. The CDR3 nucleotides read TGTGCCAGTCGGACCCCTTGGGGGGGGGGAGAGGTGCAAGAGACCCAGTACTTC. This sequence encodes CASRTPWGGGEVQETQYF.

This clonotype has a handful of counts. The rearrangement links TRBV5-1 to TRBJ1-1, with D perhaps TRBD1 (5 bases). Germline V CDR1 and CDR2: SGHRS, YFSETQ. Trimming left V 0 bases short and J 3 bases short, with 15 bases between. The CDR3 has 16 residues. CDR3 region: CASSLVVGLRDTEAFF. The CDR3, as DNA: TGCGCCAGCAGCTTGGTCGTGGGACTCCGGGACACTGAAGCTTTCTTT. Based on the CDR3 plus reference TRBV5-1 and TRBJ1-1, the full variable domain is KAGVTQTPRYLIKTRGQQVTLSCSPISGHRSVSWYQQTPGQGLQFLFEYFSETQRNKGNFPGRFSGRQFSNSRSEMNVSTLELGDSALYLCASSLVVGLRDTEAFFGQGTRLTVV.

In DNA, the CDR3 is TGTGCCAGCAGTTTTGGGGACTACCCGACCGGGGAGCTGTTTTTT. It specifies CASSFGDYPTGELFF. The chain links TRBV28 to TRBJ2-2; 7 nucleotides align to TRBD2. CDR1 is MDHEN and CDR2 is SYDVKM in the germline V gene. This CDR3 spans 15 amino acids. V shed 3 bases and J 5 bases; nucleotides not matched to a gene: 6.

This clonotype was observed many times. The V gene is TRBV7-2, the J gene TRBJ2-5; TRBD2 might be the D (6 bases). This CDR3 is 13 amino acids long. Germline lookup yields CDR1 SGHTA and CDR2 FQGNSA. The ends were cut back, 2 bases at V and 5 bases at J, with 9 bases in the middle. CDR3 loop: CASSLLARETQYF. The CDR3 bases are TGTGCCAGCAGCTTACTAGCGAGGGAGACCCAGTACTTC. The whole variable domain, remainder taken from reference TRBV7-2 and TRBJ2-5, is GAGVSQSPSNKVTEKGKDVELRCDPISGHTALYWYRQSLGQGLEFLIYFQGNSAPDKSGLPSDRFSAERTGGSVSTLTIQRTQQEDSAVYLCASSLLARETQYFGPGTRLLVL.

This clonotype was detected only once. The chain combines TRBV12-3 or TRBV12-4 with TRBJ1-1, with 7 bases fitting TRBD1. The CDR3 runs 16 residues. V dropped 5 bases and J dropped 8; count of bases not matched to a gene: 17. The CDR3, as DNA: TGTGCCAGCAGTCTCTTAAACAGGGGCCCGCCGGACGAAGCTTTCTTT. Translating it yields CASSLLNRGPPDEAFF.

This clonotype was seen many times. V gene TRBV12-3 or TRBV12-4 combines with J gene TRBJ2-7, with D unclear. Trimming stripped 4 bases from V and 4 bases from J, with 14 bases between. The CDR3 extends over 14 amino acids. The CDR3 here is CASSSSVGNYEQYF. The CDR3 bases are TGTGCCAGCAGTTCCTCGGTAGGGAATTACGAGCAGTACTTC.

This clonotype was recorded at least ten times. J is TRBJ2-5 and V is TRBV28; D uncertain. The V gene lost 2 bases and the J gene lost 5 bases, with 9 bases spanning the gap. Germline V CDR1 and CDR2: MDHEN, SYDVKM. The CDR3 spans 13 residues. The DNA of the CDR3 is TGTGCCAGCAGTTTAGTTAGTATGGAGACCCAGTACTTC. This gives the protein CASSLVSMETQYF.